The 8 T cell receptor beta chains listed next were all sequenced from one sample in a study of spatial heterogeneity in lung cancer (dated by TCRdb to about 2019). Study-level results and caveats: The number of expanded intratumoral alpha and beta TCRs correlated with the tumor nonsynonymous mutation count.

Their antigens are not known. Receptor libraries were prepared by 5' RACE. This sample was sequenced with a NextSeq 500. In-frame beta chains were kept once TCRdb had trimmed the public reads at Q25 with fastp and called clones with MiXCR. Here each entry gathers all rows of one CDR3 protein and keeps the most common genes and DNA. For this sample the table gives under 5,000 distinct CDR3 sequences, of which roughly 9% were detected only once. The ten largest make up approximately 33% of the sample. This sample's time point label indicates: sample taken at primary tumor resection. Here the sequenced sample was lung tumor tissue, taken at surgery. The receptors stem from a male donor with early-stage non-small cell lung cancer.

This chain connects TRBV6-6 to TRBJ1-2; D is uncertain. CDR3 length: 15 residues. Deletions cut 0 bases from V and 5 bases from J, with 13 bases between. Germline V lookup: CDR1 MNHNY, CDR2 SVGAGI (reference sequence). The CDR3 DNA reads as TGTGCCAGCAGTTACTCGAGGTCGGAGCAATATGGCTACACCTTC. This sequence encodes CASSYSRSEQYGYTF.

This clonotype was recorded at least ten times. V is TRBV3-1 and J is TRBJ1-1, with a possible D match to TRBD1 (5 bases). The CDR3 is 14 residues long. Germline values: CDR1 LGHDT, CDR2 YNNKEL (reference sequence). Trimming removed 2 bases from V and 1 base from J, with 8 bases in between. The CDR3 bases are TGTGCCAGCAGCCAAAATAGGGGGAACACTGAAGCTTTCTTT. This codes for CASSQNRGNTEAFF.

The V gene is TRBV7-8, the J gene TRBJ2-1; 15 nucleotides match TRBD2. This CDR3 is 18 amino acids long. Germline CDR1 is SGHVS and CDR2 is FQNEAQ. Trimming at V came to 5 bases and at J to 1 base, leaving 6 bases not matched to a gene. The DNA for the CDR3 is TGTGCCAGCAGCATACGGACTAGCGGGGGGGCGTCCTACAATGAGCAGTTCTTC. Amino acid sequence: CASSIRTSGGASYNEQFF.

This clonotype is medium-sized (0.01 to 0.1%). The CDR3 DNA reads TGTGCCAGCAGGCGGAGCGCAGATACGCAGTATTTT. This translates into CASRRSADTQYF. J is TRBJ2-3 and V is TRBV6-1, with D unclear. Germline loops: CDR1 MNHNS, CDR2 SASEGT. Trimming took off 6 bases at V and 4 bases at J, with 8 bases between the two ends. This CDR3 contains 12 residues.

This chain uses TRBV5-4 with TRBJ1-2; TRBD1 agrees at 8 bases. After removal of 2 bases from V and 6 bases from J, the junction contained 9 bases not matched to a gene. Germline V CDR1 and CDR2: SGHNT, YYREEE (reference sequence). This CDR3 spans 15 amino acids. The CDR3 DNA reads TGTGCCAGCAGCTTCCAACAGGGGGATTGGCATGGCTACACCTTC. Its protein product is CASSFQQGDWHGYTF.

This clonotype was counted many times. This chain joins TRBV4-1 and TRBJ1-2; 8 nucleotides match TRBD1. The CDR3 runs to 15 residues. Per the germline V gene, CDR1 is MGHRA and CDR2 is YSYEKL. J gave up 4 bases and V 1 base, and 5 bases lay outside the gene matches. The CDR3 protein is CASSQAHGTGYGYTF. CDR3 coding DNA: TGCGCCAGCAGCCAAGCCCACGGGACAGGCTATGGCTACACCTTC.

This clonotype was detected ten times or more. The chain uses TRBV11-2 and TRBJ1-6; 10 nucleotides line up with TRBD1. Per germline, CDR1 SGHAT and CDR2 FQNNGV. The ends lost 5 bases at V and 8 bases at J; junction bases unmatched: 6. The CDR3 loop spans 15 amino acids. CDR3 region: CASSPGTGAYSPLHF. The CDR3 DNA is TGTGCCAGCAGCCCCGGGACAGGGGCCTATTCACCCCTCCACTTT. Supplemented by reference TRBV11-2 and TRBJ1-6, the full variable domain reads EAGVAQSPRYKIIEKRQSVAFWCNPISGHATLYWYQQILGQGPKLLIQFQNNGVVDDSQLPKDRFSAERLKGVDSTLKIQPAKLEDSAVYLCASSPGTGAYSPLHFGNGTRLTVT.

This clonotype appeared many times. The chain joins TRBV19 to TRBJ1-2, with D tentatively TRBD1 (6 bases). The CDR3 extends over 13 amino acids. Trimming shortened V by 10 bases and J by 5 bases, and 17 bases separated the two germline ends. Germline V gene lookup returns CDR1 LNHDA and CDR2 SQIVND (reference sequence). CDR3 nucleotides: TGTGCCACCCCGAGAGGGGGGATTTATGGCTACACCTTC. Translation gives CATPRGGIYGYTF.